This entry lists 25 T cell receptor beta chains sequenced from one sample in a study of shared clonotypes between healthy human individuals. Here immunoSEQ multiplex PCR was the method, and the copy in TCRdb shows in-frame clones only, minus some. The data contain some 690,000 clones, 90% of them singletons. The sequenced sample consisted of memory CD8+ T cells from PBMCs. Subset given: CD45RO+ cells pooled with CCR7-negative TemRA cells. These receptors all come from a man younger than 35 in good health. Some clones in this sample may be carry-over from other donors' samples.

V and J are TRBV29-1 and TRBJ2-1; 13 nucleotides line up with TRBD2. The CDR3 covers 15 residues. Germline assignment: CDR1 SQVTM and CDR2 ANQGSEA. With 6 bases clipped from V and 8 bases from J, the junction kept 10 bases outside the gene matches. CDR3 nucleotide sequence: TGCAGCGTGGCTGGGACTAGCGGGAAATGGGATGAGCAGTTCTTC. Residues: CSVAGTSGKWDEQFF.

In this sample, this clone turned up once. The chain carries TRBV9 and TRBJ2-1, with unresolved D. The CDR3 sequence is 13 residues long. Trimming left V 0 bases short and J 6 bases short, with 7 bases between. CDR1 is SGDLS, CDR2 YYNGEE, per germline. CDR3: CASSVGAGNEQFF. The CDR3 DNA is TGTGCCAGCAGCGTAGGGGCAGGCAATGAGCAGTTCTTC.

The chain links TRBV9 to TRBJ2-1; the match to TRBD2 covers 7 bases. Per germline, CDR1 SGDLS and CDR2 YYNGEE. Trimming at V came to 4 bases and at J to 8 bases, leaving 12 bases not matched to a gene. CDR3 length: 15 residues. The CDR3 region has the DNA TGTGCCAGCAGCCTCAGCGGGAATTCGTTGGATGAGCAGTTCTTC. Protein product: CASSLSGNSLDEQFF.

The chain has TRBV28 and TRBJ2-3; D not resolved. Germline assignment: CDR1 MDHEN and CDR2 SYDVKM. This CDR3 contains 14 residues. V lost 6 bases, J lost 4 bases, and 14 bases lay in between. CDR3 in amino acids: CASRGRDWSDTQYF. The DNA for the CDR3 is TGTGCCAGCAGGGGTAGGGATTGGTCAGATACGCAGTATTTT.

The chain has TRBV7-9 and TRBJ2-6, with 10 bases aligning to TRBD1. Germline CDR1 SEHNR, CDR2 FQNEAQ (reference sequence). V gave up 5 bases and J gave up 1 base; unmatched junction bases: 11. The CDR3 totals 19 residues. CDR3 nucleotides: TGTGCCAGCAGCCAGTCGGGACAGGGGTATATTTCTGGGGCCAACGTCCTGACTTTC. This gives the protein CASSQSGQGYISGANVLTF.

V usage is TRBV7-3 and J usage is TRBJ2-1, with no clear D. Deletions cut 4 bases from V and 0 bases from J, with 13 bases between. Looked up from germline, CDR1 is SGHTA and CDR2 is FQGTGA. The CDR3 contains 16 residues. CDR3 sequence reads: CASSSQKASSYNEQFF. The DNA for the CDR3 is TGTGCCAGCAGCTCGCAGAAAGCTAGCTCCTACAATGAGCAGTTCTTC.

This clone was seen more than once but under ten times. The V and J genes are TRBV6-1 and TRBJ2-5; tentative D call: TRBD2 (6 bases). V lost 3 bases to trimming and J lost 5 bases, with 16 bases between them. Germline CDR1 and CDR2: MNHNS and SASEGT. This CDR3 spans 15 amino acids. CDR3 bases: TGTGCCAGCAGTGACCAGACTGGGGGGTGGGAGACCCAGTACTTC. The encoded protein is CASSDQTGGWETQYF.

The chain has TRBV13 and TRBJ2-1; D is ambiguous. The CDR3 sequence is 11 residues long. In germline, CDR1 is PRHDT, CDR2 FYEKMQ (reference sequence). Trimming took off 0 bases at V and 12 bases at J, with 6 bases between the two ends. The DNA of the CDR3 is TGTGCCAGCAGCTTAGGAGGTCTGCAGTTCTTC. This sequence encodes CASSLGGLQFF.

This clone was seen a handful of times. The chain couples TRBV30 to TRBJ1-5, with TRBD1 identical over 8 bases. Germline CDR1 GTSNPN, CDR2 SVGIG (reference sequence). The CDR3 runs 14 residues. V shed 3 bases, J shed 6 bases, and the junction held 7 bases outside the gene matches. The CDR3 sequence: CAWSGTGRGQPQHF. DNA for the CDR3: TGTGCCTGGAGCGGGACAGGTCGGGGTCAGCCCCAGCATTTT.

V usage is TRBV6-5 and J usage is TRBJ2-7, with D perhaps given as TRBD1 or TRBD2 (5 bases each). The CDR3 consists of 16 residues. Trimming left V 2 bases short and J 5 bases short, with 19 bases between. The germline V gene has CDR1 MNHEY and CDR2 SVGAGI. The DNA of the CDR3 is TGTGCCAGCAGTTACCTAGAGGGGTTGGGAAGGGACGAGCAGTACTTC. Translating it yields CASSYLEGLGRDEQYF.

This rearrangement joins TRBV29-1 to TRBJ2-5; the match to TRBD1 covers 9 bases. The DNA matches TRBJ2-7 better at its end, which makes the J call doubtful. This CDR3 is built from 15 residues. Germline V gene data show CDR1 as SQVTM and CDR2 as ANQGSEA. CDR3: CSVEDSTGGEGEQYF. The CDR3 region has the DNA TGCAGCGTTGAAGATAGCACAGGGGGCGAGGGCGAGCAGTACTTC.

This clone was picked up one time. CDR3 bases: TGTGCCAGCAGTTCCGGGGTTTATAGCAATCAGCCCCAGCATTTT. It specifies CASSSGVYSNQPQHF. This sequence joins TRBV27 and TRBJ1-5; D gene unclear. Germline CDR1 reads MNHEY; CDR2 reads SMNVEV (reference sequence). V lost 4 bases to trimming and J lost 0 bases, with 10 bases between them. The CDR3 runs to 15 residues.

The gene calls are TRBV6-5 and TRBJ2-1; 9 bases are a match to TRBD1. V gave up 7 bases and J gave up 2 bases; unmatched junction bases: 6. CDR1 is MNHEY, CDR2 SVGAGI, per germline. The CDR3 runs 15 residues. CDR3 DNA sequence: TGTGCCAGCACCGGGGGACAGGGAACCTACAATGAGCAGTTCTTC. Amino acid sequence: CASTGGQGTYNEQFF.

There are a few counts of this clone. The chain has TRBV7-9 and TRBJ1-2; a weak D match, TRBD1 (6 bases). CDR1 is SEHNR and CDR2 is FQNEAQ in the germline V gene (reference sequence). Trimming removed 5 bases from V and 2 bases from J, with 15 bases in between. The CDR3 covers 15 residues. CDR3 protein: CASSPWDTSNYGYTF. The CDR3, as DNA: TGTGCCAGCAGCCCATGGGACACCTCCAACTATGGCTACACCTTC.

The chain joins TRBV4-1 to TRBJ1-1; D might be TRBD1 (6 bases). Trimming stripped 4 bases from V and 1 base from J, with 10 bases between. The CDR3 loop spans 14 amino acids. Per the germline V gene, CDR1 is MGHRA and CDR2 is YSYEKL. The DNA of the CDR3 is TGCGCCAGCAGCCTAACGACAGGGAACACTGAAGCTTTCTTT. Protein product: CASSLTTGNTEAFF.

This chain links TRBV4-3 with TRBJ2-1; 7 bases line up with TRBD1. With 0 bases clipped from V and 1 base from J, the junction kept 6 bases outside the gene matches. This CDR3 is 17 amino acids long. CDR1 and CDR2 (germline): LGHNA, YSLEER. CDR3 sequence reads: CASSQDTDRESYNEQFF. The DNA of the CDR3 is TGCGCCAGCAGCCAAGATACCGACAGGGAATCCTACAATGAGCAGTTCTTC.

The DNA of the CDR3 is TGTGCCAGTAGCCCTTCCTTGGGACACGAGCAGTTCTTC. Translated, it gives CASSPSLGHEQFF. V and J are TRBV19 and TRBJ2-1; TRBD1 is a possible D gene (6 bases). The CDR3 runs 13 residues. V dropped 6 bases and J dropped 10 bases, with 16 bases sitting between them. CDR1 LNHDA and CDR2 SQIVND come from the germline V gene (reference sequence). Using reference TRBV19 and TRBJ2-1 for the parts outside the CDR3, the full variable domain is DGGITQSPKYLFRKEGQNVTLSCEQNLNHDAMYWYRQDPGQGLRLIYYSQIVNDFQKGDIAEGYSVSREKKESFPLTVTSAQKNPTAFYLCASSPSLGHEQFFGPGTRLTVL.

J is TRBJ2-7 and V is TRBV2; 7 nucleotides align to TRBD2. V lost 6 bases and J lost 0; bases outside the gene matches: 17. Germline values: CDR1 SNHLY, CDR2 FYNNEI. This CDR3 comprises 18 residues. The CDR3 loop reads CASSRILGGRSGSYEQYF. CDR3 nucleotides: TGTGCCAGCAGCAGAATCCTTGGCGGGAGAAGCGGCTCCTACGAGCAGTACTTC.

The chain couples TRBV27 to TRBJ1-4, with 7 bases fitting TRBD1. V was clipped by 5 bases and J by 7 bases; unmatched bases: 10. The CDR3 is made up of 15 amino acids. The germline V gene has CDR1 MNHEY and CDR2 SMNVEV (reference sequence). CDR3 sequence: CASSPRTGFSEKLFF. Here the CDR3 DNA reads TGTGCCAGCAGTCCCCGGACAGGATTTAGTGAAAAACTGTTTTTT.

J is TRBJ2-5 and V is TRBV10-3; 8 nucleotides match TRBD1. The J call is doubtful: the DNA matches TRBJ2-7 better. This CDR3 contains 15 residues. The V gene's germline CDR1 is ENHRY and CDR2 SYGVKD. In DNA, the CDR3 is TGTGCCATCAGTGATCCGGGACAGGCCGGAGACGAGCAGTACTTC. This sequence encodes CAISDPGQAGDEQYF.

Concerning this clone itself: Other DNA sequences within the sample encode an identical CDR3. The chain couples TRBV27 to TRBJ2-1, with D unclear. Germline V gives CDR1 MNHEY, CDR2 SMNVEV (reference sequence). The CDR3 loop spans 11 amino acids. CDR3 in DNA: TGTGCGAGCCGTACCTACAATGAGCAGTTCTTC. Its translation is CASRTYNEQFF.

This clone was picked up one time. V usage is TRBV28 and J usage is TRBJ2-1, with TRBD2 matching over 11 bases. V gave up 6 bases and J gave up 6 bases; unmatched junction bases: 4. Looked up from germline, CDR1 is MDHEN and CDR2 is SYDVKM. The CDR3 covers 14 residues. The CDR3 DNA reads as TGTGCCAGCAGAAGACTAGCGGGACGCAATGAGCAGTTCTTC. Translation gives CASRRLAGRNEQFF.

The J gene is TRBJ1-5, the V gene TRBV19; no firm D call. Trimming took off 4 bases at V and 7 bases at J, with 11 bases between the two ends. This CDR3 comprises 13 residues. Germline CDR1 reads LNHDA; CDR2 reads SQIVND (reference sequence). In DNA form, the CDR3 reads TGTGCCAGTAGTACCACCCACCGGCAGCCCCAGCATTTT. Translated, it gives CASSTTHRQPQHF.

The rearrangement uses TRBV28 and TRBJ1-5, with 8 nucleotides matching TRBD1. The CDR3 totals 16 residues. Germline lookup yields CDR1 MDHEN and CDR2 SYDVKM. Trimming at V came to 7 bases and at J to 3 bases, leaving 11 bases not matched to a gene. CDR3 nucleotide sequence: TGTGCCAGCACCGGGAGGGGGACAGGTATCAATCAGCCCCAGCATTTT. Residues: CASTGRGTGINQPQHF. Using reference TRBV28 and TRBJ1-5 for the parts outside the CDR3, the full variable domain is DVKVTQSSRYLVKRTGEKVFLECVQDMDHENMFWYRQDPGLGLRLIYFSYDVKMKEKGDIPEGYSVSREKKERFSLILESASTNQTSMYLCASTGRGTGINQPQHFGDGTRLSIL.

The V call is TRBV28, the J call TRBJ1-5; no reliable D call. Germline CDR1 and CDR2: MDHEN and SYDVKM. V was pared by 5 bases and J by 2 bases, with 7 bases between. The CDR3 is 13 residues long. In DNA form, the CDR3 reads TGTGCCAGCAGTACATCAGGCAATCAGCCCCAGCATTTT. It yields the protein CASSTSGNQPQHF.